This T cell receptor (beta chain) was documented in a study of tumor-infiltrating lymphocytes in oesophageal squamous cell carcinoma. Germline V gives CDR1 SGHTA, CDR2 FQGTGA. The CDR3 spans 15 residues. Unmatched junction bases numbered 9, after V lost 5 bases and J lost 5 bases. TCRdb processed the reads anew with MiXCR; each CDR3 protein has one entry. This sample yields 12,000 or so distinct CDR3 sequences, of which roughly 60% are seen a single time; under 60% belongs to the top ten. Material: blood. The V and J genes are TRBV7-3 and TRBJ2-5, with 9 positions matching TRBD2. The sequence came from a female donor with esophageal squamous cell carcinoma. CDR3 DNA: TGTGCCAGCAGCCGTAGCGGGGGCAGGGGCGAGACCCAGTACTTC. Protein product: CASSRSGGRGETQYF.